This T cell receptor beta chain was profiled in a study of technical replicates of blood from a few donors. The data were produced by immunoSEQ multiplex PCR, yet TCRdb's version contains in-frame clones alone and is incomplete. The table lists 85,000 to 100,000 clones, about 94% of them singletons. The germline V gene has CDR1 SGHNT and CDR2 YENEEA. The CDR3 sequence is 13 residues long. Trimming took off 4 bases at V and 3 bases at J, with 7 bases between the two ends. The sequenced material came from T cells isolated from PBMCs. The chain recombines TRBV11-3 with TRBJ2-1, with D tentatively TRBD1 (6 bases). This receptor was taken from a human donor in good health. CDR3: CASSSDSYNEQFF. The DNA for the CDR3 is TGTGCCAGCAGCTCGGACAGCTACAATGAGCAGTTCTTC. The entire variable domain, with the rest obtained from reference TRBV11-3 and TRBJ2-1, is as follows: EAGVVQSPRYKIIEKKQPVAFWCNPISGHNTLYWYLQNLGQGPELLIRYENEEAVDDSQLPKDRFSAERLKGVDSTLKIQPAELGDSAVYLCASSSDSYNEQFFGPGTRLTVL.